The clone carrying this TCR beta chain appeared a few times. Its antigen remains unknown. No progression to ophthalmopathy during 18 months of follow-up defined stable disease. The data are from a study of T cells in Graves' hyperthyroidism and ophthalmopathy. Study-wide results and caveats: Peripheral blood also featured most of the thyroid clonotypes expanded above 0.001. The model foresaw ophthalmopathy a median around 6 months prior to onset.

The source material, RNA transcripts, was used to amplify TCR beta CDR3 regions. The HTBI primer set was used in a first-round RT-PCR of the TCR CDR3. Via MiXCR, TCRdb re-called the multiplex PCR reads, giving one row per CDR3 protein. Of roughly 400,000 distinct CDR3 sequences listed, 20% to 30% were seen once; the top ten hold roughly 80%. Germline V gene data show CDR1 as MDHEN and CDR2 as SYDVKM. The CDR3 has 14 residues. Trimming stripped 4 bases from V and 6 bases from J, with 16 bases between. This TCR came from a man aged 50-59 years with Graves' hyperthyroidism. The chain has TRBV28 and TRBJ2-7; D possibly corresponds to TRBD1 (7 bases). The source material was blood. For the CDR3, the DNA is TGTGCCAGCAGTTCGCAGGGGGGAGTTCGCGAGCAGTACTTC. Protein: CASSSQGGVREQYF. Drawing the rest from reference TRBV28 and TRBJ2-7, the complete variable domain is DVKVTQSSRYLVKRTGEKVFLECVQDMDHENMFWYRQDPGLGLRLIYFSYDVKMKEKGDIPEGYSVSREKKERFSLILESASTNQTSMYLCASSSQGGVREQYFGPGTRLTVT.